The next 5 T cell receptor beta chains were all read from a single sample in a study of radiotherapy plus CTLA-4 blockade in lung cancer. Here immunoSEQ multiplex PCR was the method, and the copy in TCRdb shows in-frame clones only, minus some. The sample has about 110,000 clones; around 85% are singletons. Source: peripheral blood, taken from a patient treated with radiotherapy plus ipilimumab. These receptor sequences come from a human donor with non-small cell lung cancer that progressed on radiotherapy plus ipilimumab. Some clones in this sample may be carry-over from other donors' samples.

The chain links TRBV5-6 to TRBJ2-5, with 7 bases fitting TRBD1. The CDR3 is made up of 15 amino acids. Trimming removed 4 bases from V and 4 bases from J; junction bases left unmatched: 10. Per the germline V gene, CDR1 is SGHDT and CDR2 is YYEEEE. The CDR3 loop reads CASSLRQGRGETQYF. The CDR3 DNA reads as TGTGCCAGCAGCCTTAGACAGGGAAGAGGAGAGACCCAGTACTTC.

The chain has TRBV7-2 and TRBJ1-2; 7 bases line up with TRBD1. The CDR3 consists of 12 residues. Germline V gene lookup returns CDR1 SGHTA and CDR2 FQGNSA. The J segment lost 2 bases and the V segment lost 8 bases, leaving 2 bases of the junction unmatched. The CDR3 spells CASADRNYGYTF. The CDR3 DNA follows: TGTGCCAGCGCGGACAGGAACTATGGCTACACCTTC.

As regards this clone: In the same sample, other DNA sequences code for this CDR3. This chain links TRBV11-3 with TRBJ2-1, with D possibly TRBD1 on 6 matching bases. The CDR3 runs 15 residues. Per the germline V gene, CDR1 is SGHNT and CDR2 is YENEEA. V gave up 3 bases and J gave up 0 bases, with 9 bases separating them. CDR3: CASSFRQASYNEQFF. The CDR3 DNA reads TGTGCCAGCAGCTTTCGACAGGCCTCCTACAATGAGCAGTTCTTC.

This clone was detected a few times. In DNA form, the CDR3 reads TGTGCCAGCAGCTTCCCCAAACGACAGGGACTGTTTTTT. It translates to CASSFPKRQGLFF. The chain combines TRBV12-1 with TRBJ1-4; TRBD1 was called by the table and not checked on the DNA. TRBV12-1 counts as a pseudogene. The CDR3 spans 13 residues.

The chain links TRBV6-5 to TRBJ2-3, with D tentatively TRBD2 (7 bases). The CDR3 is 15 residues long. Germline-derived CDR1 and CDR2 are MNHEY and SVGAGI. V was trimmed by 0 bases and J by 7 bases, leaving 14 bases between them. The CDR3 nucleotides read TGTGCCAGCAGTTACTCGTCCCTCGGGGGGCATACGCAGTATTTT. Translated: CASSYSSLGGHTQYF.